Below, 5 T cell receptor beta chains from the same sample are listed, as sequenced in a study of blood T cell repertoires in COVID-19 (dated by TCRdb to 2020 to 2022). Library method: the immunoSEQ multiplex PCR assay. The clones in this table, taken by TCRdb from immuneACCESS, are in-frame only. Not every clone is retained; where verified, under half of the shortfall comes from an unresolved V gene, and the cause of the rest is unknown. The sample records some 170,000 clones, over 90% of which are singletons. The biggest ten clones account for just under 2% of the sample. The specimen sequenced was peripheral blood. Every receptor here comes from a woman aged 60 to 75 with COVID-19, enrolled during active disease.

The chain is built from TRBV18 and TRBJ2-5, with D uncertain. The germline CDR1 and CDR2 sequences are KGHSH and LQKENI. The ends were cut back, 3 bases at V and 2 bases at J, with 7 bases in the middle. CDR3 size: 13 residues. The chain's CDR3 is CASSPLPQETQYF. The CDR3 DNA reads TGTGCCAGCTCACCTCTTCCGCAAGAGACCCAGTACTTC.

The chain has TRBV9 and TRBJ2-2; 15 nucleotides match TRBD2. V was pared by 4 bases and J by 7 bases, with 8 bases of the junction left unmatched. The CDR3 runs to 17 residues. Germline V gene sequence: CDR1 SGDLS, CDR2 YYNGEE. The CDR3 loop reads CASSPGLAGGRVGELFF. CDR3 DNA sequence: TGTGCCAGCAGCCCGGGACTAGCGGGGGGCCGGGTCGGGGAGCTGTTTTTT.

This clone appeared a few times. The chain is built from TRBV4-2 and TRBJ2-2; TRBD2 agrees at 8 bases. V lost 0 bases and J lost 2; bases outside the gene matches: 8. The germline V gene has CDR1 LGHNA and CDR2 YNFKEQ. The CDR3 is made up of 18 amino acids. The CDR3 is CASSQDLGGAFNTGELFF. In nucleotides, the CDR3 is TGTGCCAGCAGCCAAGACCTCGGGGGGGCCTTCAACACCGGGGAGCTGTTTTTT.

The CDR3 protein is CASSLKGTGSYEQYF. Written as DNA, the CDR3 is TGTGCCAGCAGCTTGAAGGGGACAGGTAGTTACGAGCAGTACTTC. J is TRBJ2-7 and V is TRBV5-4; 8 positions match TRBD1. The CDR3 sequence is 15 residues long. Germline V gene sequence: CDR1 SGHNT, CDR2 YYREEE (reference sequence). Losses at the gene ends were 1 base for V and 4 bases for J; bases not matched to a gene: 7.

V gene TRBV30 combines with J gene TRBJ1-5, with a weak D call TRBD1 (5 bases). CDR3 size: 13 residues. The V gene lost 4 bases and the J gene lost 6 bases, with 13 bases spanning the gap. Germline V CDR1 and CDR2: GTSNPN, SVGIG (reference sequence). CDR3 sequence: CAWTGLGGQPQHF. In DNA form, the CDR3 reads TGTGCCTGGACCGGGCTCGGGGGTCAGCCCCAGCATTTT.